This T cell receptor (beta chain) was sequenced during a study of blood T cell repertoires in COVID-19. Germline-derived CDR1 and CDR2 are SQVTM and ANQGSEA. The CDR3 is 10 residues long. V was cut by 6 bases and J by 11 bases, with 13 bases left in between. Per the study methods: Quantification of nucleated cells was approximated via reference gene primer amplification. Using immunoSEQ multiplex PCR, the repertoire was profiled, and TCRdb retains in-frame clones only, with some absent. From that table come the V and J calls and clone size; the DNA was used to work out D and trimming. Among more than 150,000 clones, around 95% were seen once, and the ten largest hold 0.76%.

The sequence was obtained from a man aged 30-40 years with COVID-19, enrolled during active disease. The rearrangement joins TRBV29-1 to TRBJ1-1; no clear D. Sequenced material: peripheral blood. As DNA, the CDR3 is TGCAGCGTCCCAAAGGGAGAGGCTTTCTTT. It yields the protein CSVPKGEAFF.